This TCR beta chain was retrieved from a study of T cell repertoires in cytomegalovirus infection. Points from the study as a whole: What dominated the ex vivo response were HLA-C-restricted CMV-specific TCR beta clonotypes.

With respect to this clonotype: The antigen is undetermined. The junction does not match germline at one end; this may be a read error.

Using its own MiXCR run on the reads, TCRdb lists one record per CDR3 protein. The sample comprises around 430,000 distinct CDR3 sequences, 40% to 50% of which are singletons, and around 45% rests with the top ten. This CDR3 has 14 amino acids. CDR1 is MGHRA and CDR2 is YSYEKL in the germline V gene. The material was cultured PBMCs, obtained from culture after CMV antigen stimulation. V usage is TRBV4-1 and J usage is TRBJ2-7; D might be TRBD1 (6 bases). The TCR comes from a human donor in good health (CMV status not recorded). Some clones in this sample may be carry-over from other donors' samples. The DNA for the CDR3 is TGCGCCAGCAGCCAAGCAGGGGTTGGGGCGGCGGAGAACTTC. Residues: CASSQAGVGAAENF.